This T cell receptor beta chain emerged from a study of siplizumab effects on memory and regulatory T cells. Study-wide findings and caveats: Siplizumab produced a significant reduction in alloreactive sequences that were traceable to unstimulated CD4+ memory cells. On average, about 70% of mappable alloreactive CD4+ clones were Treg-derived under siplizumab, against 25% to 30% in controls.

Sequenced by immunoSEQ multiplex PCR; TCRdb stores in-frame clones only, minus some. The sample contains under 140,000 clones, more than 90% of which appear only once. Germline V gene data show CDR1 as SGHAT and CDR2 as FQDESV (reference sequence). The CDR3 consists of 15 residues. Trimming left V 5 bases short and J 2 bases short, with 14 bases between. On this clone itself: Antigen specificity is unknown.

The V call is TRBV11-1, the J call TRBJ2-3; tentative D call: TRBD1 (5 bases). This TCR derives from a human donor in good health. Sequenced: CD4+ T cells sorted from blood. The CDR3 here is CASSPGAGYTDTQYF. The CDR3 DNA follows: TGTGCCAGCAGCCCCGGTGCAGGGTACACAGATACGCAGTATTTT.